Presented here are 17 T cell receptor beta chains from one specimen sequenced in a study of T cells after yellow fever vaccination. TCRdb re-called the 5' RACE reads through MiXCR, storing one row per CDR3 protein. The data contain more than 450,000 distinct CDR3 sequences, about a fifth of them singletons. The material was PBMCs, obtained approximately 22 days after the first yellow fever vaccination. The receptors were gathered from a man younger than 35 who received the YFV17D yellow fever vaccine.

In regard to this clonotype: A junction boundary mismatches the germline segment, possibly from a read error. CDR3 in amino acids: CSARDPPSRSF. The CDR3 region has the DNA TGCAGTGCTAGAGATCCGCCCTCGCGGAGCTTC. This chain connects TRBV20-1 to TRBJ2-7; no clear D. This CDR3 spans 11 amino acids. Germline loops: CDR1 DFQATT, CDR2 SNEGSKA (reference sequence).

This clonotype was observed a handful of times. The CDR3 nucleotides are TGCGCCAGCAGCCAAGAAGTAACGCGAGAGAACACCATATATTTT. It codes for CASSQEVTRENTIYF. V usage is TRBV4-1 and J usage is TRBJ1-3; D not certain. V was pared by 0 bases and J by 7 bases, with 13 bases between. The CDR3 spans 15 residues. Germline CDR1 reads MGHRA; CDR2 reads YSYEKL.

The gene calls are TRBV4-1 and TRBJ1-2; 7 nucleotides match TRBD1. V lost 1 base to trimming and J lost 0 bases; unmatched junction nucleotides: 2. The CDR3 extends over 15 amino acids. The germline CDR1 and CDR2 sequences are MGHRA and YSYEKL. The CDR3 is CASSQATGSNYGYTF. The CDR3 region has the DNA TGCGCCAGCAGCCAAGCGACAGGGTCTAACTATGGCTACACCTTC.

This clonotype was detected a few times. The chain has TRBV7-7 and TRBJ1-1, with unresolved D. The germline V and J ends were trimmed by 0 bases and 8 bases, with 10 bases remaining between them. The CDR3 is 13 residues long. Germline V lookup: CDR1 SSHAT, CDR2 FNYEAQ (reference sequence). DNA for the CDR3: TGTGCCAGCAGCTTAGCGTCGGGTTACGAAGCTTTCTTT. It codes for CASSLASGYEAFF. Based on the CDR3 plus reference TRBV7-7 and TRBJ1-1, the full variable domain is GAGVSQSPRYKVTKRGQDVTLRCDPISSHATLYWYQQALGQGPEFLTYFNYEAQPDKSGLPSDRFSAERPEGSISTLTIQRTEQRDSAMYRCASSLASGYEAFFGQGTRLTVV.

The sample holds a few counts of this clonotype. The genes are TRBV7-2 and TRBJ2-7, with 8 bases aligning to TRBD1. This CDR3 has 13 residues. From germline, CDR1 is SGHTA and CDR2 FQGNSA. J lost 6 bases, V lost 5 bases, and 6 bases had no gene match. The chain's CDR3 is CASSTRQGSEQYF. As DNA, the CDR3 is TGTGCCAGCAGCACCCGACAGGGGAGCGAGCAGTACTTC.

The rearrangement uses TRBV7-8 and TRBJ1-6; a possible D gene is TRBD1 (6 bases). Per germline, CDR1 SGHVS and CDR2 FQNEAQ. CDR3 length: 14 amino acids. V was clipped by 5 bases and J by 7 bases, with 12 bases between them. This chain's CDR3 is CASSQTDSNSPLHF. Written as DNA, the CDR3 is TGTGCCAGCAGCCAAACGGACAGCAATTCACCCCTCCACTTT.

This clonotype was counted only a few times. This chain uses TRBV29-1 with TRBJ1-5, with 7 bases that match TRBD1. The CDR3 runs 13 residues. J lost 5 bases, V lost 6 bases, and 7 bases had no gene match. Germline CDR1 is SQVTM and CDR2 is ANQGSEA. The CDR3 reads CSVAGGRDQPQHF. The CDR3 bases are TGCAGCGTGGCAGGGGGAAGGGATCAGCCCCAGCATTTT.

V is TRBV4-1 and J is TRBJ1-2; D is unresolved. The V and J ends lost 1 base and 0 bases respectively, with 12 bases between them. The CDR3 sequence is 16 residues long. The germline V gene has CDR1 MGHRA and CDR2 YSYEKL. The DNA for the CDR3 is TGCGCCAGCAGCCAAGTTCGACGGTCGACTAACTATGGCTACACCTTC. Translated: CASSQVRRSTNYGYTF.

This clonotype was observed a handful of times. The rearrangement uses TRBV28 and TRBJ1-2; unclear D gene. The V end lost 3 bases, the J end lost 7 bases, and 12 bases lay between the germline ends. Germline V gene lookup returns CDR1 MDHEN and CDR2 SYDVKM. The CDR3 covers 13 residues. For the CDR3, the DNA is TGTGCCAGCAGTTTTTTGTCCCAAGGTGGCTACACCTTC. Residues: CASSFLSQGGYTF.

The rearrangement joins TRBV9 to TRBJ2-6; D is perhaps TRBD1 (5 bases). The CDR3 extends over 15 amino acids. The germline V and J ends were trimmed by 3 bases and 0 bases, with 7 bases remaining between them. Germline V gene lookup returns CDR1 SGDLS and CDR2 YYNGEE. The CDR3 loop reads CASSAQGSGANVLTF. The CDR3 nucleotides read TGTGCCAGCAGCGCTCAGGGCTCTGGGGCCAACGTCCTGACTTTC. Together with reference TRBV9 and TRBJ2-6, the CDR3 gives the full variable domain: DSGVTQTPKHLITATGQRVTLRCSPRSGDLSVYWYQQSLDQGLQFLIQYYNGEERAKGNILERFSAQQFPDLHSELNLSSLELGDSALYFCASSAQGSGANVLTFGAGSRLTVL.

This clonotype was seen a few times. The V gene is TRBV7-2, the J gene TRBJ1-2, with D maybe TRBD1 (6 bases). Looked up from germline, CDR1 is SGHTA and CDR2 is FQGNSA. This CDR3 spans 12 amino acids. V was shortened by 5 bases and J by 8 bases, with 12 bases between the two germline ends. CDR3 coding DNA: TGTGCCAGCAGCCCCGGGGGCGGCGGCTACACCTTC. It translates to CASSPGGGGYTF.

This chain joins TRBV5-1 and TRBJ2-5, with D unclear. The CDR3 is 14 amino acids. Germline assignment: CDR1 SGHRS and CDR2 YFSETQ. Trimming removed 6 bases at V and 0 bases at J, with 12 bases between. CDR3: CASTYSSYQETQYF. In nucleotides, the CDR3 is TGCGCCAGCACCTACTCTTCGTACCAAGAGACCCAGTACTTC. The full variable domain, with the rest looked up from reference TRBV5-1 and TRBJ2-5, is KAGVTQTPRYLIKTRGQQVTLSCSPISGHRSVSWYQQTPGQGLQFLFEYFSETQRNKGNFPGRFSGRQFSNSRSEMNVSTLELGDSALYLCASTYSSYQETQYFGPGTRLLVL.

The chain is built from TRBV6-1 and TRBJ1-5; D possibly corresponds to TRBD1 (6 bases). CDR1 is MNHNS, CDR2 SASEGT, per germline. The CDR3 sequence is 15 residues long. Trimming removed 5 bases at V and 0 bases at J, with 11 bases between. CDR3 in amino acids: CASSTGGYSNQPQHF. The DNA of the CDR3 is TGTGCCAGCAGTACCGGGGGCTATAGCAATCAGCCCCAGCATTTT.

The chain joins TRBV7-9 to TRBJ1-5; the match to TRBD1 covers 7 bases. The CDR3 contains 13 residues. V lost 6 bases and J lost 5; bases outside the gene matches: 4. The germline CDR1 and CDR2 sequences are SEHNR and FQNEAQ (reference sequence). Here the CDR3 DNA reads TGTGCCAGCAGTGACAGGGAAGATCAGCCCCAGCATTTT. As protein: CASSDREDQPQHF.

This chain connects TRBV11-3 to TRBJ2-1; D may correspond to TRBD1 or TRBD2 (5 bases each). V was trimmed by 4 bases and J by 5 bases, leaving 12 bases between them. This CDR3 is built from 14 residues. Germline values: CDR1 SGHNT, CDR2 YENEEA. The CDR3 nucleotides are TGTGCCAGCAGCTCACTCCGGGACGACAATGAGCAGTTCTTC. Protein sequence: CASSSLRDDNEQFF.

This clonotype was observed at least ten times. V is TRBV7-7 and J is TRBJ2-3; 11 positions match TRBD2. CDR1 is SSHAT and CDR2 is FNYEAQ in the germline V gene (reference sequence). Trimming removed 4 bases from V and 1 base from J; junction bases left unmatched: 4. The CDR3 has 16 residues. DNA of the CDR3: TGTGCCAGCAGCTCTAGCGGGGGGCCGGGCACAGATACGCAGTATTTT. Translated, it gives CASSSSGGPGTDTQYF.

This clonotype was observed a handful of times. The DNA for the CDR3 is TGTGCCAGCAGTTATCTACCACGGGACGGCTCCTACGAGCAGTACGTC. This gives the protein CASSYLPRDGSYEQYV. The V and J genes are TRBV6-2 or TRBV6-3 and TRBJ2-7; either TRBD1 or TRBD2 may supply D (5 bases each). Trimming took off 3 bases at V and 0 bases at J, with 15 bases between the two ends. Germline CDR1 and CDR2: MNHEY and SVGEGT. The length of the CDR3 is 16 residues.